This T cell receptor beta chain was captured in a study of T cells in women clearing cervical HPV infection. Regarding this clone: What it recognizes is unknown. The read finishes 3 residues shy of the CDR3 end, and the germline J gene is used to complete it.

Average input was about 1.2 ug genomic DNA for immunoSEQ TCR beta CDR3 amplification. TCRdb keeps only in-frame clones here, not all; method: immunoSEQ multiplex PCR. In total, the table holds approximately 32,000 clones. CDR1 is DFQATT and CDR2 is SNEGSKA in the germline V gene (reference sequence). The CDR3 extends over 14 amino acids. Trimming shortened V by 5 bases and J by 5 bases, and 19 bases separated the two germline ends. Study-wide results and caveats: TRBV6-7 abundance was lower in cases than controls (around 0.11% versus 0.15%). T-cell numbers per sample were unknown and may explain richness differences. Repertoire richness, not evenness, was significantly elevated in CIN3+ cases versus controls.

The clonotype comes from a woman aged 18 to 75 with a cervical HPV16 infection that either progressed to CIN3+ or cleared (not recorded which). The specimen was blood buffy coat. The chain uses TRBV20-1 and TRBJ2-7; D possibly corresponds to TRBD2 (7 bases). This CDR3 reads CSASRGAVSHEQYF. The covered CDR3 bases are TGCAGTGCTTCCCGGGGGGCCGTCTCGCACGAG.